This TCR beta chain came from a study of PD-L1 blockade in urothelial cancer. Turning to the study itself: Most patients, about 85% of the 29, were males with bladder-origin cancer. Blood drawn 3 weeks (second dose) and 6 weeks after treatment start was analyzed.

Method: immunoSEQ multiplex PCR; TCRdb's copy keeps in-frame clones and lacks some. The sample has about 43,000 clones, around nine tenths seen once. Notes on this clone: Its cognate antigen is unknown.

Study-wide points: Blood TCR clonality below the median before treatment was a predictor of better survival.

Sample: PBMCs, taken around atezolizumab (anti-PD-L1) treatment. The receptor was isolated from an older woman with urothelial cancer.

DNA of the CDR3: TGCGCCAGCAGCTTGGCCTTGGCAGGAAATGAAAAACTGTTTTTT. Its protein product is CASSLALAGNEKLFF. This chain links TRBV5-1 with TRBJ1-4, with D unresolved. The CDR3 runs to 15 residues. Germline CDR1 and CDR2: SGHRS and YFSETQ. Trimming stripped 0 bases from V and 5 bases from J, with 11 bases between.